The next 20 T cell receptor beta chains were all read from a single sample in a study of blood T cell repertoires in COVID-19. Clones were sequenced by immunoSEQ multiplex PCR, and TCRdb holds only the in-frame ones, with some missing. Here the sample spans 100,000 to 150,000 clones, around nine tenths being singletons. Sequencing was carried out using peripheral blood. These receptors were taken from a woman in her 70s with COVID-19, enrolled during active disease.

The chain recombines TRBV7-2 with TRBJ2-7; 11 bases fit TRBD2. The CDR3 loop spans 13 amino acids. Germline CDR1 is SGHTA and CDR2 is FQGNSA. V lost 9 bases to trimming and J lost 2 bases; unmatched junction nucleotides: 3. The CDR3 sequence is CASRLAGTYEQYF. CDR3 in DNA: TGTGCCAGTAGACTAGCGGGGACCTACGAGCAGTACTTC.

The V call is TRBV10-1, the J call TRBJ2-3; the D gene is possibly TRBD1 (6 bases). The ends were cut back, 5 bases at V and 4 bases at J, with 16 bases in the middle. This CDR3 is 15 amino acids long. Germline values: CDR1 WNHNN, CDR2 SYGVQD (reference sequence). CDR3 in amino acids: CASSSRKQGADTQYF. CDR3 coding DNA: TGCGCCAGCAGTTCGCGGAAACAGGGAGCAGATACGCAGTATTTT.

This sequence joins TRBV19 and TRBJ2-7; weak D call: TRBD1 (5 bases). Trimming cost V 5 bases and J 2 bases, with 19 bases left between them. The CDR3 runs 16 residues. The germline V gene encodes CDR1 LNHDA and CDR2 SQIVND (reference sequence). CDR3 DNA: TGTGCCAGTAGTCCTTCCAGTAGGGGCCTCACCTACGAGCAGTACTTC. This encodes CASSPSSRGLTYEQYF.

The chain links TRBV11-3 to TRBJ2-1; TRBD2 matches 7 bases. The trim removed 1 base at V and 3 bases at J, leaving 6 bases unmatched. CDR1 is SGHNT, CDR2 YENEEA, per germline. The CDR3 spans 16 residues. The CDR3 reads CASSLVGGVNYNEQFF. CDR3 nucleotide sequence: TGTGCCAGCAGCTTAGTGGGGGGGGTGAACTACAATGAGCAGTTCTTC.

The V call is TRBV3-1 (or the pseudogene TRBV3-2), the J call TRBJ1-1; D is undetermined. With 0 bases removed from V and 9 bases from J, the gap between germline ends came to 14 bases. This CDR3 region has 14 residues. Germline CDR1 and CDR2: LGHDT and YNNKEL (reference sequence). CDR3 amino acids: CASSQESRDSKAFF. The CDR3 DNA reads as TGTGCCAGCAGCCAAGAATCGCGAGACTCCAAAGCTTTCTTT.

The CDR3 DNA sequence: TGTGCCAGCAGTTTAGAGGCTGAAGCTTTCTTT. Translation gives CASSLEAEAFF. The genes are TRBV28 and TRBJ1-1; D is undetermined. V lost 2 bases, J lost 6 bases, and 4 bases lay in between. Germline V gene sequence: CDR1 MDHEN, CDR2 SYDVKM. The CDR3 covers 11 residues.

In its sample, this clone was seen a few times. This rearrangement joins TRBV4-1 to TRBJ1-4; 8 nucleotides agree with TRBD1. In germline, CDR1 is MGHRA, CDR2 YSYEKL. Unmatched junction bases numbered 15, after V lost 5 bases and J lost 7 bases. The CDR3 is made up of 17 amino acids. CDR3 sequence reads: CASSAFQGAMGGEKLFF. As DNA, the CDR3 is TGCGCCAGCAGCGCATTTCAGGGGGCAATGGGAGGTGAAAAACTGTTTTTT.

The rearrangement joins TRBV5-1 to TRBJ2-1; D not certain. This CDR3 region has 14 residues. V dropped 0 bases and J dropped 7 bases, with 11 bases sitting between them. Per the germline V gene, CDR1 is SGHRS and CDR2 is YFSETQ. CDR3 sequence reads: CASSLDGTLNEQFF. CDR3 in DNA: TGCGCCAGCAGCTTGGATGGTACTTTGAATGAGCAGTTCTTC.

The chain is built from TRBV3-1 (or the pseudogene TRBV3-2) and TRBJ1-1, with unresolved D. Trimming pared 1 base from V and 0 bases from J, leaving 9 bases between. CDR1 is LGHDT and CDR2 is YNNKEL in the germline V gene (reference sequence). This CDR3 contains 15 residues. CDR3 loop: CASSQVPVMNTEAFF. As DNA, the CDR3 is TGTGCCAGCAGCCAAGTACCGGTAATGAACACTGAAGCTTTCTTT.

The chain carries TRBV9 and TRBJ2-7; 9 nucleotides agree with TRBD1. The CDR3 runs to 14 residues. Germline CDR1 is SGDLS and CDR2 is YYNGEE. The V and J ends lost 1 base and 6 bases, in that order; junction bases with no gene match: 5. This CDR3 is CASSVRDREGEQYF. CDR3 sequence (DNA): TGTGCCAGCAGCGTACGGGACAGGGAGGGCGAGCAGTACTTC.

This clone showed up just once. The genes are TRBV10-2 and TRBJ1-3, with D perhaps TRBD1 (5 bases). Per germline, CDR1 WSHSY and CDR2 SAAADI. V dropped 6 bases and J dropped 2 bases, with 11 bases sitting between them. The CDR3 consists of 14 residues. The CDR3 loop is CASRQRGTGNTIYF. Written as DNA, the CDR3 is TGCGCCAGCAGGCAACGGGGGACTGGAAACACCATATATTTT.

This clone was recorded only once. V and J are TRBV7-9 and TRBJ1-4; perhaps TRBD1 as D (6 bases). Trimming took 5 bases from V and 5 from J, leaving 15 bases between them. Germline assignment: CDR1 SEHNR and CDR2 FQNEAQ (reference sequence). The CDR3 is made up of 15 amino acids. The CDR3 region is CASSLGQTGNEKLFF. The CDR3 DNA reads TGTGCCAGCAGCCTTGGACAGACCGGGAATGAAAAACTGTTTTTT. Together with reference TRBV7-9 and TRBJ1-4, the CDR3 gives the full variable domain: DTGVSQNPRHKITKRGQNVTFRCDPISEHNRLYWYRQTLGQGPEFLTYFQNEAQLEKSRLLSDRFSAERPKGSFSTLEIQRTEQGDSAMYLCASSLGQTGNEKLFFGSGTQLSVL.

The J gene is TRBJ1-1, the V gene TRBV28, with TRBD1 as a possible D gene (5 bases). Germline V lookup: CDR1 MDHEN, CDR2 SYDVKM. This CDR3 is 12 amino acids long. Trimming cost V 7 bases and J 4 bases, with 10 bases left between them. CDR3 bases: TGTGCCAGCATTTCAGGGATCACTGAAGCTTTCTTT. Translated: CASISGITEAFF.

CDR3 sequence (DNA): TGTGCCAGCAGCAGCTTCGGGACAGGGTTGAAAAAACTGTTTTTT. It encodes CASSSFGTGLKKLFF. The chain has TRBV5-4 and TRBJ1-4; 9 bases fit TRBD1. The CDR3 loop spans 15 amino acids. Germline CDR1 reads SGHNT; CDR2 reads YYREEE (reference sequence). The trim removed 4 bases at V and 9 bases at J, leaving 10 bases unmatched.

CDR3 coding DNA: TGTGCCAGCAGCCAGGGACAGGGTTTAAATGAGCAGTTCTTC. This translates into CASSQGQGLNEQFF. V and J are TRBV3-1 (or the pseudogene TRBV3-2) and TRBJ2-1, with TRBD1 matching over 9 bases. This CDR3 has 14 residues. The V gene end was trimmed by 3 bases and the J gene end by 7 bases; junction bases not matched to a gene: 4. Germline CDR1 is LGHDT and CDR2 is YNNKEL (reference sequence).

V gene TRBV7-2 combines with J gene TRBJ1-2; 9 bases fit TRBD1. The CDR3 runs to 15 residues. Germline CDR1 is SGHTA and CDR2 is FQGNSA. V was pared by 5 bases and J by 8 bases, with 12 bases of the junction left unmatched. CDR3 loop: CASSTRQGGLGGYTF. Written as DNA, the CDR3 is TGTGCCAGCAGCACCCGACAGGGGGGATTGGGCGGCTACACCTTC.

This rearrangement joins TRBV6-6 to TRBJ2-3; 9 nucleotides match TRBD1. The germline V gene has CDR1 MNHNY and CDR2 SVGAGI (reference sequence). The CDR3 is 14 amino acids. V shed 6 bases, J shed 0 bases, and the junction held 1 base outside the gene matches. CDR3 residues: CASRDRGSTDTQYF. The CDR3 region has the DNA TGTGCCAGCAGAGACAGGGGGAGCACAGATACGCAGTATTTT.

J is TRBJ1-1 and V is TRBV23-1; 7 nucleotides agree with TRBD1. TRBV23-1 is treated as an ORF (open reading frame) with a function not yet certain. The CDR3 is 15 amino acids. V dropped 0 bases and J dropped 1; count of bases not matched to a gene: 2. The CDR3 nucleotides read TGCGCCAGCAGTCAATCGGGACAGCAGAACACTGAAGCTTTCTTT. It is translated as CASSQSGQQNTEAFF.

The chain employs TRBV5-1 and TRBJ1-2; the D gene is possibly TRBD1 (6 bases). Trimming cost V 4 bases and J 3 bases, with 16 bases left between them. The CDR3 runs 15 residues. CDR1 and CDR2 (germline): SGHRS, YFSETQ. The CDR3 loop is CASSHNTGRDYGYTF. CDR3 DNA: TGCGCCAGCAGCCACAATACAGGGAGGGACTATGGCTACACCTTC.

The genes are TRBV9 and TRBJ1-1; unclear D gene. CDR3 size: 14 residues. Germline loops: CDR1 SGDLS, CDR2 YYNGEE. Trimming shortened V by 0 bases and J by 3 bases, and 9 bases separated the two germline ends. The CDR3, as DNA: TGTGCCAGCAGCGTAGGGAGTAGATACACTGAAGCTTTCTTT. It translates to CASSVGSRYTEAFF.